The rows below give T cell receptor beta chains drawn from one sample of a study of control samples from healthy donors and cancer patients. The assay was immunoSEQ multiplex PCR, and TCRdb's table has in-frame clones only and misses some. The data show about 69,000 clones, with roughly 80% seen just once and approximately 2.8% held by the top ten. Sequenced sample: PBMCs. The receptors were sampled from a woman aged 50 to 60 with lung cancer. CDR3s include the opening cysteine and the closing phenylalanine or tryptophan. D genes are given only for firm matches. Clone size is shown for a subset of rows, as once, few, many or a class of expanded clone.

size,J,D,length,V,CDR3,DNA
-,TRBJ1-5,TRBD1,17,TRBV18,CASSPSDRDPSNQPQHF,TGTGCCAGCTCACCATCGGACAGGGATCCTAGCAATCAGCCCCAGCATTTT
-,TRBJ1-4,TRBD1,18,TRBV25-1,CASSESWDRVAADEKLFF,TGTGCCAGCAGTGAATCTTGGGACAGGGTAGCTGCGGACGAAAAACTGTTTTTT
-,TRBJ1-1,-,12,TRBV5-1,CASSERSTEAFF,TGCGCCAGCAGCGAGCGGAGCACTGAAGCTTTCTTT
-,TRBJ1-4,-,13,TRBV25-1,CASRDSLNEKLFF,TGTGCCAGCAGAGACAGCCTTAATGAAAAACTGTTTTTT
once,TRBJ1-5,-,13,TRBV7-2,CASSFTGNQPQHF,TGTGCCAGCAGCTTTACAGGGAATCAGCCCCAGCATTTT
-,TRBJ1-6,TRBD1,16,TRBV19,CASSFLGQGRNSPLHF,TGTGCCAGTAGTTTCCTTGGACAGGGACGGAATTCACCCCTCCACTTT
once,TRBJ1-1,-,12,TRBV3-1/TRBV3-2,CASSQGTSRAFF,TGTGCCAGCAGCCAAGGTACATCGAGGGCTTTCTTT
-,TRBJ1-2,TRBD1,14,TRBV29-1,CSVEEGGGRNGYTF,TGCAGCGTTGAAGAGGGAGGGGGCAGGAATGGCTACACCTTC
-,TRBJ2-7,-,12,TRBV30,CASIGAVYEQYF,TGTGCCTCAATTGGGGCAGTCTACGAGCAGTACTTC
-,TRBJ2-7,-,14,TRBV7-8,CASSFPGGLYEQYF,TGTGCCAGCAGCTTCCCAGGGGGACTCTACGAGCAGTACTTC
few,TRBJ1-1,TRBD1,16,TRBV5-1,CASSYITGTGNTEAFF,TGCGCCAGCAGCTATATTACCGGGACAGGGAACACTGAAGCTTTCTTT
-,TRBJ1-1,-,12,TRBV10-1,CASSEIGGEAFF,TGCGCCAGCAGTGAAATCGGGGGGGAAGCTTTCTTT
-,TRBJ1-2,TRBD1,15,TRBV6-5,CASSYSRTGVGGYTF,TGTGCCAGCAGTTACTCGCGGACAGGGGTAGGGGGCTACACCTTC
-,TRBJ2-2,TRBD1,17,TRBV5-5,CASSPTGAHSNTGELFF,TGTGCCAGCAGCCCGACAGGGGCCCATTCGAACACCGGGGAGCTGTTTTTT
-,TRBJ2-3,TRBD2,13,TRBV10-1,CASSREGTDTQYF,TGCGCCAGCAGTCGGGAGGGGACAGATACGCAGTATTTT
-,TRBJ2-3,TRBD1,15,TRBV5-4,CASSPDRATTDTQYF,TGTGCCAGCAGCCCTGACAGGGCAACCACAGATACGCAGTATTTT
-,TRBJ1-2,-,14,TRBV19,CASIDSASNYGYTF,TGTGCCAGCATTGACAGCGCTTCTAACTATGGCTACACCTTC
-,TRBJ1-4,-,14,TRBV11-3,CASSPGGLAEKLFF,TGTGCCAGCAGCCCTGGGGGTCTTGCTGAAAAACTGTTTTTT
few,TRBJ1-1,TRBD1,18,TRBV7-9,CASSSPGQVLTMNTEAFF,TGTGCCAGCAGCTCCCCGGGACAGGTTTTAACAATGAACACTGAAGCTTTCTTT
-,TRBJ1-1,-,11,TRBV29-1,CSVPGGTEAFF,TGCAGCGTCCCGGGAGGGACTGAAGCTTTCTTT
-,TRBJ2-3,-,14,TRBV3-1/TRBV3-2,CASSQDPGTDTQYF,TGTGCCAGCAGCCAAGATCCGGGCACAGATACGCAGTATTTT
-,TRBJ2-5,-,16,TRBV7-7,CASSLGGRGRQETQYF,TGTGCCAGCAGCCTTGGGGGGCGGGGCCGCCAAGAGACCCAGTACTTC
-,TRBJ2-6,-,18,TRBV5-1,CASSLDGSYSSGANVLTF,TGCGCCAGCAGCTTGGACGGCAGTTATAGCTCTGGGGCCAACGTCCTGACTTTC
few,TRBJ1-5,-,12,TRBV5-6,CASSFGNQPQHF,TGTGCCAGCAGCTTCGGCAATCAGCCCCAGCATTTT
-,TRBJ1-1,TRBD1,15,TRBV10-3,CAISEQDRGRTEAFF,TGTGCCATCAGTGAGCAGGACAGGGGACGCACTGAAGCTTTCTTT
-,TRBJ1-2,-,15,TRBV6-6,CASSYAGPANYGYTF,TGTGCCAGCAGTTACGCGGGCCCAGCTAACTATGGCTACACCTTC
-,TRBJ1-5,-,14,TRBV27,CASRGFGVSQPQHF,TGTGCCAGCAGAGGTTTTGGGGTTTCTCAGCCCCAGCATTTT
-,TRBJ2-3,-,11,TRBV19,CASSIRDTQYF,TGTGCCAGTAGTATTAGAGATACGCAGTATTTT
once,TRBJ2-2,-,15,TRBV19,CASSLNTGAAGELFF,TGTGCCAGTAGCTTAAATACGGGGGCGGCCGGGGAGCTGTTTTTT
-,TRBJ1-5,TRBD1,14,TRBV3-1/TRBV3-2,CASSNRDSRQPQHF,TGTGCCAGCAGCAACCGGGACAGTCGCCAGCCCCAGCATTTT
once,TRBJ1-1,-,17,TRBV6-2/TRBV6-3,CASSYDRTDHLNTEAFF,TGTGCCAGCAGTTACGATAGAACAGACCATCTGAACACTGAAGCTTTCTTT
-,TRBJ1-3,-,16,TRBV10-3,CAIRPGTRLSGNTIYF,TGTGCCATCCGCCCCGGGACACGACTCTCTGGAAACACCATATATTTT
-,TRBJ1-5,TRBD1,13,TRBV12-3/TRBV12-4,CASSYRGLQPQHF,TGTGCCAGCAGTTACAGGGGTTTGCAGCCCCAGCATTTT
-,TRBJ2-3,-,14,TRBV5-1,CVSSKTRDSDTQYF,TGCGTCAGCAGCAAAACGAGGGATTCAGATACGCAGTATTTT
-,TRBJ1-1,-,13,TRBV6-5,CASHRSAYTEAFF,TGTGCCAGTCATAGGTCAGCCTACACTGAAGCTTTCTTT
-,TRBJ1-2,-,13,TRBV27,CASSWGTNYGYTF,TGTGCCAGCAGTTGGGGAACTAACTATGGCTACACCTTC
-,TRBJ1-3,-,16,TRBV21-1,CASRLRGGGGGNTIYF,TGTGCCAGCCGCCTAAGGGGGGGCGGGGGCGGAAACACCATATATTTT
-,TRBJ2-1,-,13,TRBV7-2,CASSLRGNNEQFF,TGTGCCAGCAGCTTAAGAGGGAACAATGAGCAGTTCTTC
-,TRBJ1-2,-,13,TRBV2,CASSALAGFGYTF,TGTGCCAGCAGTGCGTTGGCAGGATTCGGCTACACCTTC
-,TRBJ1-1,-,13,TRBV14,CASSVQAGTEAFF,TGTGCCAGCAGTGTCCAGGCAGGCACTGAAGCTTTCTTT
few,TRBJ1-1,-,14,TRBV5-1,CASSPWTMNTEAFF,TGCGCCAGCAGCCCATGGACCATGAACACTGAAGCTTTCTTT
-,TRBJ2-7,-,14,TRBV10-1,CASSVGTGGYEQYF,TGCGCCAGCAGTGTGGGGACGGGCGGATACGAGCAGTACTTC
-,TRBJ2-2,TRBD1,16,TRBV11-3,CASSWFGTGDTGELFF,TGTGCCAGCAGCTGGTTCGGGACAGGGGACACCGGGGAGCTGTTTTTT